This T cell receptor beta chain was recorded in a study of T-cell memory formation after mild COVID-19. Germline V gene lookup returns CDR1 SGHTA and CDR2 FQGNSA. Trimming took 0 bases from V and 5 from J; bases not matched to a gene: 7. This CDR3 comprises 16 residues. TCRdb independently ran MiXCR on the 5' RACE reads; one entry per CDR3 protein. The sample lists around 150,000 distinct CDR3 sequences, approximately 14% occurring once. Material: PBMCs or a T cell subset sorted from them (not recorded which). The rearrangement uses TRBV7-2 and TRBJ1-2, with 9 bases lining up with TRBD1. The source is an adult woman who had mild COVID-19 (a few samples of this study predate the infection). Cell type and time point are not known. The CDR3 DNA follows: TGTGCCAGCAGCTTAGCTCCGGGACAGGGTTTTTATGGCTACACCTTC. Translation gives CASSLAPGQGFYGYTF.